This T cell receptor beta chain was sequenced in a study of T cell changes during pregnancy in multiple sclerosis. Only in-frame clones appear in the TCRdb table, and some are missing; sequencing was by immunoSEQ multiplex PCR. The sample yields tens of thousands of clones, more than 85% seen once. This CDR3 has 13 amino acids. The V segment lost 5 bases and the J segment 10 bases; nucleotides outside the gene matches: 6. The germline V gene has CDR1 MNHEY and CDR2 SMNVEV (reference sequence). This sample comprised CD8+ T cells from peripheral blood mononuclear cells, obtained before pregnancy. The chain employs TRBV27 and TRBJ2-1; 9 bases are a match to TRBD2. The source of this sequence is a female donor with multiple sclerosis, enrolled in a pregnancy study. DNA of the CDR3: TGTGCCAGCAGTCCGCGGACTAGCGAGGAGCAGTTCTTC. Encoded protein: CASSPRTSEEQFF.